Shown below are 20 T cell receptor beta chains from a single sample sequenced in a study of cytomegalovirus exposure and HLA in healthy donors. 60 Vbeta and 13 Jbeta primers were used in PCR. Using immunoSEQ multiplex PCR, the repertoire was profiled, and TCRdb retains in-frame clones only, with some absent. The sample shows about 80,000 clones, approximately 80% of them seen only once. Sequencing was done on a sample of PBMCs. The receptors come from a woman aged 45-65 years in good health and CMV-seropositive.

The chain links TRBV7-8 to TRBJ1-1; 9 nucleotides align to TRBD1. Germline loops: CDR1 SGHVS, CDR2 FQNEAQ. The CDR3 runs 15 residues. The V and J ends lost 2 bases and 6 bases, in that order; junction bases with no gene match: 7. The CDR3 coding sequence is TGTGCCAGCAGCTTATCCGGGACAGGGTGGGCTGAAGCTTTCTTT. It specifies CASSLSGTGWAEAFF.

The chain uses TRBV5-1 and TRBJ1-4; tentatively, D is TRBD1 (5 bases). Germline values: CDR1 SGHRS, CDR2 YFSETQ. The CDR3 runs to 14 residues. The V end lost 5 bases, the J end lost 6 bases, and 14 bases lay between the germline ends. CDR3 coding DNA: TGCGCCAGCAGGCCACAAGGGGTTGATGAAAAACTGTTTTTT. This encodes CASRPQGVDEKLFF.

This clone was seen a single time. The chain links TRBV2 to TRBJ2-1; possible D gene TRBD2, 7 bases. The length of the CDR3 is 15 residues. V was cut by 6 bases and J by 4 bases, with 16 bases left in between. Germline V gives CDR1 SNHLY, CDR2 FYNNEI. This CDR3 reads CASSLSGGAYNEQFF. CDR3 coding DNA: TGTGCCAGCAGCCTTTCGGGGGGCGCATACAATGAGCAGTTCTTC.

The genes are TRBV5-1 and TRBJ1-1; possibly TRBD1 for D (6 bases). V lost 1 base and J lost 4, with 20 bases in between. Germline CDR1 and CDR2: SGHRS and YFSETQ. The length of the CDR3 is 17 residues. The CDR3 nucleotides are TGCGCCAGCAGCTTGCTCGGGGGGGCCCTAGGGGGCACTGAAGCTTTCTTT. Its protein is CASSLLGGALGGTEAFF.

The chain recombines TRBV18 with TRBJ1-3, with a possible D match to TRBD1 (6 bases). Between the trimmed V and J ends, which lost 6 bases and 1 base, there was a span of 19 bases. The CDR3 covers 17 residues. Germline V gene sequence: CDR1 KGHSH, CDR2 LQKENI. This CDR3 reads CASSTLFGGESGNTIYF. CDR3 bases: TGTGCCAGCTCCACACTGTTTGGGGGCGAATCTGGAAACACCATATATTTT.

Here the CDR3 reads CARFSPEETQYF. CDR3 in DNA: TGTGCCAGATTTTCGCCAGAAGAGACCCAGTACTTC. The chain couples TRBV2 to TRBJ2-5; D is ambiguous. The CDR3 runs 12 residues. V shed 9 bases and J shed 3 bases, with 11 bases lying between them. CDR1 and CDR2 from the germline V gene are SNHLY and FYNNEI.

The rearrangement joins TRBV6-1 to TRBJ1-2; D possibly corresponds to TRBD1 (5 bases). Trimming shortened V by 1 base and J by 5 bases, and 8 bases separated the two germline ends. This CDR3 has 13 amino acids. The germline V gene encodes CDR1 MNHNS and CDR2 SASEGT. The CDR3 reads CASSEGTRYGYTF. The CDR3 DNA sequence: TGTGCCAGCAGTGAAGGGACAAGATATGGCTACACCTTC.

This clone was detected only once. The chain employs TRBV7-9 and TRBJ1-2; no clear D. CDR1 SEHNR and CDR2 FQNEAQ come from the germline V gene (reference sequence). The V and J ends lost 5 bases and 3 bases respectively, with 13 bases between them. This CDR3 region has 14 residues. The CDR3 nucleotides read TGTGCCAGCAGCCCCCCGCGGGCGGACTATGGCTACACCTTC. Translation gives CASSPPRADYGYTF.

The CDR3 sequence is CASSRRGVPDEQFF. CDR3 bases: TGTGCCAGCAGCCGCCGGGGGGTCCCTGATGAGCAGTTCTTC. The V and J genes are TRBV11-3 and TRBJ2-1; 7 nucleotides align to TRBD2. CDR1 is SGHNT, CDR2 YENEEA, per germline. V gave up 5 bases and J gave up 8 bases; unmatched junction bases: 9. The CDR3 has 14 residues.

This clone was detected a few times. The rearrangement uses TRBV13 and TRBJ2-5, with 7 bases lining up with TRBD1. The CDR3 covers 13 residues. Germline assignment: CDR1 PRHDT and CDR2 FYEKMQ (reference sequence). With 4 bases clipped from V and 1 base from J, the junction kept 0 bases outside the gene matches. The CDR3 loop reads CASSYRGQETQYF. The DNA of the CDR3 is TGTGCCAGCAGCTACAGGGGCCAAGAGACCCAGTACTTC.

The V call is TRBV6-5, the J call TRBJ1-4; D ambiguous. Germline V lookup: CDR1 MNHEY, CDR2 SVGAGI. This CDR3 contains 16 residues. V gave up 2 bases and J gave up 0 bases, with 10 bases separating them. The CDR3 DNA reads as TGTGCCAGCAGTTACCCACTTTCTGCAACTAATGAAAAACTGTTTTTT. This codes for CASSYPLSATNEKLFF.

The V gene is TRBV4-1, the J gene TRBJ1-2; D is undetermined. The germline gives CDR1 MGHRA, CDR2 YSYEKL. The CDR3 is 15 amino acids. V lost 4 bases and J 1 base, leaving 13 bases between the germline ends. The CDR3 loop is CASSLTASGNYGYTF. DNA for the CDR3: TGCGCCAGCAGCCTTACAGCGAGCGGTAACTATGGCTACACCTTC.

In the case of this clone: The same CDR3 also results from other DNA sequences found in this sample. As DNA, the CDR3 is TGTGCCAGCAGTTACGGACAGAACACTGAAGCTTTCTTT. This codes for CASSYGQNTEAFF. V usage is TRBV6-5 and J usage is TRBJ1-1; maybe TRBD1 (5 bases). Trimming left V 2 bases short and J 1 base short, with 5 bases between. The CDR3 is 13 residues long. Germline V lookup: CDR1 MNHEY, CDR2 SVGAGI.

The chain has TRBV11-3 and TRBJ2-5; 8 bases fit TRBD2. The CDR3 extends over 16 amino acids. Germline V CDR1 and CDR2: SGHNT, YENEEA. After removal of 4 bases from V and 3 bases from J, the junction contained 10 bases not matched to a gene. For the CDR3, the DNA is TGTGCCAGCAGCTCCGAACCGGGACTAGGCGAAGAGACCCAGTACTTC. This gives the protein CASSSEPGLGEETQYF. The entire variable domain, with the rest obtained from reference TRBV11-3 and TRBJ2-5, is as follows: EAGVVQSPRYKIIEKKQPVAFWCNPISGHNTLYWYLQNLGQGPELLIRYENEEAVDDSQLPKDRFSAERLKGVDSTLKIQPAELGDSAVYLCASSSEPGLGEETQYFGPGTRLLVL.

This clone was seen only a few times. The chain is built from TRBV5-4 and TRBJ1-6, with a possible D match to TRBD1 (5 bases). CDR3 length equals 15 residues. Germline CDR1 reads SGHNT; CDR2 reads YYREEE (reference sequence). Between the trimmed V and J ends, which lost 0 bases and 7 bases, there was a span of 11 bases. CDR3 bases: TGTGCCAGCAGCTTGGTCCAGGGTTGGAATTCACCCCTCCACTTT. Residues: CASSLVQGWNSPLHF. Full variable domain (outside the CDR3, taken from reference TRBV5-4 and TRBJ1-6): ETGVTQSPTHLIKTRGQQVTLRCSSQSGHNTVSWYQQALGQGPQFIFQYYREEENGRGNFPPRFSGLQFPNYSSELNVNALELDDSALYLCASSLVQGWNSPLHFGNGTRLTVT.

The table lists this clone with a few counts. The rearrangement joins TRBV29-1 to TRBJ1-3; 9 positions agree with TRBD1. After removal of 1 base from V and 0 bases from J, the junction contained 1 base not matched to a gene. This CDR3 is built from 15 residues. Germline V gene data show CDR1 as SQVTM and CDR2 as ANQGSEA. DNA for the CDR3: TGCAGCGTTGAAGGGACAGGGGTCTCTGGAAACACCATATATTTT. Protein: CSVEGTGVSGNTIYF.

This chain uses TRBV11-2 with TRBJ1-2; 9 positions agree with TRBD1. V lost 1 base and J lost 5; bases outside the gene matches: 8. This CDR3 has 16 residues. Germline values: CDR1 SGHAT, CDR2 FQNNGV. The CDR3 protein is CASSLASGQGDYGYTF. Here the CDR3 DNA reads TGTGCCAGCAGCTTAGCCTCGGGACAGGGAGATTATGGCTACACCTTC.

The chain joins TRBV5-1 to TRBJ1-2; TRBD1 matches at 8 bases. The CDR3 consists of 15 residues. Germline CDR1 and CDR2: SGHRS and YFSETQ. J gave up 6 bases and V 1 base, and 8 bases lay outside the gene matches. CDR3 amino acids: CASSLSQGARDGYTF. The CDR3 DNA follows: TGCGCCAGCAGCTTGTCCCAGGGGGCGCGGGATGGCTACACCTTC.

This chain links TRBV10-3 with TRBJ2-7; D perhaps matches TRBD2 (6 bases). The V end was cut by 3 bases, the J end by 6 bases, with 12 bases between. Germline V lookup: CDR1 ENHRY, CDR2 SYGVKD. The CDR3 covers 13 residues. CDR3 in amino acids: CAISDPVGGEQYF. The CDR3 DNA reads TGTGCCATCAGTGACCCAGTGGGGGGCGAGCAGTACTTC.

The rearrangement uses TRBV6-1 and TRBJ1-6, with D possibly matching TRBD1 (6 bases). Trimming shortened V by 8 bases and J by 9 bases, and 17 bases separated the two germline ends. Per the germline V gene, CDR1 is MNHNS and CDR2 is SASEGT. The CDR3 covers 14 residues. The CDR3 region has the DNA TGTGCCAGCCGACAACAGGGTACGGGTTCACCCCTCCACTTT. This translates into CASRQQGTGSPLHF.